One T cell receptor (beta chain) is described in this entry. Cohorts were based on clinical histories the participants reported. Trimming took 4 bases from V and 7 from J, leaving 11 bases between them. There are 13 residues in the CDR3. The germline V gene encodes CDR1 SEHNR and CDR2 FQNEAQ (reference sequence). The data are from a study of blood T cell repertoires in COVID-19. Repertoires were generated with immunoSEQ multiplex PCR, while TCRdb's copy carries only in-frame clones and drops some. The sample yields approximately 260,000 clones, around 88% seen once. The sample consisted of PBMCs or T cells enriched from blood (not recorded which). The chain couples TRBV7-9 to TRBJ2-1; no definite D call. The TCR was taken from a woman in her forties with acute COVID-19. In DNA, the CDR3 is TGTGCCAGCAGCTCCGCTCTTGCGAATGAGCAGTTCTTC. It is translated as CASSSALANEQFF.